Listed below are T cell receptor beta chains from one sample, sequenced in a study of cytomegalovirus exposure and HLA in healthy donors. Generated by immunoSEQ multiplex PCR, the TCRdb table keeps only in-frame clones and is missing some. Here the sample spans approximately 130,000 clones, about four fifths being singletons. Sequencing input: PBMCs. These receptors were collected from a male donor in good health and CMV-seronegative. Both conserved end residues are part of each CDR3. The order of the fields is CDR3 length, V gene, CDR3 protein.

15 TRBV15 CATSRDLGPTEKLFF
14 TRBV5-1 CASSLEGQPYGYTF
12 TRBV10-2 CASTRGQETQYF
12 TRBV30 CAWTRGGYGYTF
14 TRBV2 CASSVPWDREKLFF
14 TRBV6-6 CASSGDSPTDTQYF
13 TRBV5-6 CASSLSGRETQYF
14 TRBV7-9 CASSLERESYEQYF
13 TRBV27 CASSLGRNSPLHF
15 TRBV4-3 CASSQDLVGGTEAFF
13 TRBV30 CAWSSGKDQPQHF
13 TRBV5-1 CASSTDRGNGYTF
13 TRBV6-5 CASSRHSSYGYTF
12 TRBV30 CAWDGGTDTQYF
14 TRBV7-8 CASSFRGRGNTIYF
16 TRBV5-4 CASSAGLAGARNEQFF